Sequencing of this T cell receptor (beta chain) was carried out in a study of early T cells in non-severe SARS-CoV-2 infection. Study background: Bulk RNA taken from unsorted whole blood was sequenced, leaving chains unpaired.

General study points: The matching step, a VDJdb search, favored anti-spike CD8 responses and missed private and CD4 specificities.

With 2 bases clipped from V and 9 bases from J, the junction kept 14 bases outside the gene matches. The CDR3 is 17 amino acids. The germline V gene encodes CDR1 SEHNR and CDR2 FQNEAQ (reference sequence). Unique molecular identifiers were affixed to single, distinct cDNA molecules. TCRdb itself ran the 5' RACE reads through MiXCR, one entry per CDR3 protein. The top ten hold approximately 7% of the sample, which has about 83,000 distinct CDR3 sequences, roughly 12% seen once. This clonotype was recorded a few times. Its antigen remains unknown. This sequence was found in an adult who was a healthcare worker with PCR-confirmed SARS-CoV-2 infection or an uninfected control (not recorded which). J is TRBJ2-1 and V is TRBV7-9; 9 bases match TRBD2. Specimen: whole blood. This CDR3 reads CASSLLSAGGPSGEQFF. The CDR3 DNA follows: TGTGCCAGCAGCTTATTGTCGGCGGGAGGGCCCTCCGGTGAGCAGTTCTTC.